This is a list of T cell receptor beta chains from one sample in a study of cytomegalovirus exposure and HLA in healthy donors. Sequenced by immunoSEQ multiplex PCR; TCRdb stores in-frame clones only, minus some. The sample shows about 190,000 clones, approximately 70% of them seen only once. The material sequenced was PBMCs. The receptors here all came from a woman in her twenties or thirties in good health and CMV-seropositive. CDR3s include the opening cysteine and the closing phenylalanine or tryptophan. A D gene is named only where the DNA matches it firmly. Clone size is stated in some rows and not others, as once, few, many or a class when expanded.

J | size | D | V | CDR3 | DNA
TRBJ1-1 | - | TRBD1 | TRBV6-1 | CASSDTGTARQAFF | TGTGCCAGCAGTGATACCGGGACAGCTAGACAAGCTTTCTTT
TRBJ1-5 | - | TRBD1 | TRBV5-1 | CASSLGTGGTSNQPQHF | TGCGCCAGCAGCTTGGGCACAGGGGGGACGAGCAATCAGCCCCAGCATTTT
TRBJ2-7 | - | - | TRBV6-6 | CASRKAASLSYEQYF | TGTGCCAGCAGAAAGGCGGCTAGTCTCTCCTACGAGCAGTACTTC
TRBJ1-3 | - | TRBD1 | TRBV28 | CASTYSTGLGNTIYF | TGTGCCAGCACTTACTCGACAGGGCTCGGAAACACCATATATTTT
TRBJ2-7 | - | TRBD2 | TRBV5-1 | CASSPTSGRVYEQYF | TGCGCCAGCAGCCCGACTAGCGGGAGGGTCTACGAGCAGTACTTC
TRBJ2-5 | - | TRBD2 | TRBV5-1 | CASSSALGLAVQETQYF | TGCGCCAGCAGCTCCGCCCTGGGACTAGCGGTCCAAGAGACCCAGTACTTC
TRBJ2-7 | few | TRBD1 | TRBV7-9 | CASSGIDRDLYEQYF | TGTGCCAGCAGCGGGATAGACAGGGACCTCTACGAGCAGTACTTC
TRBJ2-1 | - | TRBD2 | TRBV11-2 | CASSLSGSSYNEQFF | TGTGCCAGCAGCTTAAGCGGGAGTTCCTACAATGAGCAGTTCTTC
TRBJ2-7 | few | TRBD2 | TRBV18 | CASSLAGGPEQYF | TGTGCCAGCTCACTAGCGGGAGGTCCAGAGCAGTACTTC
TRBJ2-7 | - | TRBD1 | TRBV25-1 | CASSARTGGVYEQYF | TGTGCCAGCAGTGCCCGGACAGGGGGCGTGTACGAGCAGTACTTC